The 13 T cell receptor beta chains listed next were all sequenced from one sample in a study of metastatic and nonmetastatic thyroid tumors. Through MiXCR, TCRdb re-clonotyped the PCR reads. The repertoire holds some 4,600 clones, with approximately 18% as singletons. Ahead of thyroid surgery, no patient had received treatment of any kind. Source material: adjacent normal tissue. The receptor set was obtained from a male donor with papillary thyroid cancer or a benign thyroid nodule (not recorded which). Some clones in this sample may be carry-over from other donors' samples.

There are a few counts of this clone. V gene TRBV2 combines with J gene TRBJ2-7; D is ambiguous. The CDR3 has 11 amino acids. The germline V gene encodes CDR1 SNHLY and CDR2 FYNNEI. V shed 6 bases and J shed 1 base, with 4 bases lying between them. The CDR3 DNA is TGTGCCAGCAGCACATCCTACGAGCAGTACTTC. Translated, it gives CASSTSYEQYF.

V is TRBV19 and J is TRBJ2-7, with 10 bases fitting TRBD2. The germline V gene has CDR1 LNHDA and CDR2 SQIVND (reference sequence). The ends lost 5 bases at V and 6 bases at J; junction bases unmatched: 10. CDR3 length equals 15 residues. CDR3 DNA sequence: TGTGCCAGTAGTGCAACTAGCGGGGTCTCTACCGAGCAGTACTTC. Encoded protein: CASSATSGVSTEQYF.

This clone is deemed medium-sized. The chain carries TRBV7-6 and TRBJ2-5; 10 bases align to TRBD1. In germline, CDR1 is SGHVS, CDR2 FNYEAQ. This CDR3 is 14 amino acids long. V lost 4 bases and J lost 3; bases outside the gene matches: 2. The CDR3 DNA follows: TGTGCCAGCAGCTCAGGGACAGGGGAAGAGACCCAGTACTTC. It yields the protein CASSSGTGEETQYF.

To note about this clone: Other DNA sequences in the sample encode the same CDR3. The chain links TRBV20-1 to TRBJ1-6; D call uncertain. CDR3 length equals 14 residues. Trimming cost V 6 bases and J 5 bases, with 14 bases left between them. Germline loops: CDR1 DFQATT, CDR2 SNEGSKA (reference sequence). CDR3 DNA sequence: TGCAGTGCCCCCCCGGGTGCAGATAATTCACCCCTCCACTTT. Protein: CSAPPGADNSPLHF.

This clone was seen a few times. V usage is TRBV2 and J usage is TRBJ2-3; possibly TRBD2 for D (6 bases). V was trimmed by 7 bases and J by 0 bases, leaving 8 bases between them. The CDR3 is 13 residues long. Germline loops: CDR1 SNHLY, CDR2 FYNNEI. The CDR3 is CASTRGSTDTQYF. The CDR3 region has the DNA TGTGCCAGCACGCGGGGTAGCACAGATACGCAGTATTTT.

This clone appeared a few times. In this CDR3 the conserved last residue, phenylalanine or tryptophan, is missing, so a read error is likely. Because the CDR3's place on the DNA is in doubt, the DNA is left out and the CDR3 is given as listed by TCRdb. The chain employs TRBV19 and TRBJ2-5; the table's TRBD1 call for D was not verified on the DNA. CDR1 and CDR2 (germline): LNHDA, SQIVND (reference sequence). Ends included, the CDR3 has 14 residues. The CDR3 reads CASQGLGSPLHFGN.

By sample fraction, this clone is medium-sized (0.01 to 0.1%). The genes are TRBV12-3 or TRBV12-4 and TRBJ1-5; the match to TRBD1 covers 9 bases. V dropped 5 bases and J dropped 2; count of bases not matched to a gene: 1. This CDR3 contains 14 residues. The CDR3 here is CASSRTGGNQPQHF. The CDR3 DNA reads TGTGCCAGCAGTCGGACAGGGGGCAATCAGCCCCAGCATTTT.

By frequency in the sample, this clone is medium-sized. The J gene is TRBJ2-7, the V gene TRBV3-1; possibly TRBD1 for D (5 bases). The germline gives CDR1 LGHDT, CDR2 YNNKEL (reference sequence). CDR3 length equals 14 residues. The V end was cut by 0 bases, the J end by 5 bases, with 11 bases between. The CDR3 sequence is CASSQETESNEQYF. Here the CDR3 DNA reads TGTGCCAGCAGCCAAGAGACAGAGTCCAACGAGCAGTACTTC.

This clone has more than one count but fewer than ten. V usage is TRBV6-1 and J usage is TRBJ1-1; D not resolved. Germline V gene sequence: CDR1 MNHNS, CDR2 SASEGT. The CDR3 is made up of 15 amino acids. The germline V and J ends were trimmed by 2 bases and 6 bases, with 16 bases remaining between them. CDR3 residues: CASSEYGVDWPEAFF. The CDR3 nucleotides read TGTGCCAGCAGTGAATACGGGGTGGACTGGCCTGAAGCTTTCTTT.

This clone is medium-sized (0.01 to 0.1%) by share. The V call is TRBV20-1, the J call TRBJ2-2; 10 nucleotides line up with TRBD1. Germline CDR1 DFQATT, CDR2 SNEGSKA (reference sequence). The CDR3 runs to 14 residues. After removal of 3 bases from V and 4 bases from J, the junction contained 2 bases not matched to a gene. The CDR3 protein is CSARDRGGTGELFF. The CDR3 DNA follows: TGCAGTGCTAGGGACAGGGGGGGCACCGGGGAGCTGTTTTTT.

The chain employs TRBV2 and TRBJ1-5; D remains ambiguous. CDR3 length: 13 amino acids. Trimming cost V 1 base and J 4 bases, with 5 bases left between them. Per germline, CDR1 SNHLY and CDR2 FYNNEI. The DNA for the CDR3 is TGTGCCAGCAGTGAAGACGGGAATCAGCCCCAGCATTTT. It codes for CASSEDGNQPQHF.

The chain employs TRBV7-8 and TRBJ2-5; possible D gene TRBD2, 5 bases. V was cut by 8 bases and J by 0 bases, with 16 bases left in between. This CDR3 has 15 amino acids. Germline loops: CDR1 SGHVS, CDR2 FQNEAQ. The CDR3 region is CASAPEGRDQETQYF. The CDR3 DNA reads TGTGCCAGCGCCCCCGAGGGCCGTGACCAAGAGACCCAGTACTTC.

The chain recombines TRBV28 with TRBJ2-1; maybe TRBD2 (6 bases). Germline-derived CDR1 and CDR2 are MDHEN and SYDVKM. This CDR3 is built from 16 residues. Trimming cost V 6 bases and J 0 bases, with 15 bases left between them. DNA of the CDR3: TGTGCCAGCAGCTCCACCGGGGGAAGCTCCTACAATGAGCAGTTCTTC. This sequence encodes CASSSTGGSSYNEQFF.